The T cell receptor beta chain under discussion was sequenced for a study of blood T cell repertoires in COVID-19. V dropped 4 bases and J dropped 11 bases, with 14 bases sitting between them. This CDR3 comprises 12 residues. Seattle's cohort entered during active infection and was followed longitudinally. Measured with immunoSEQ multiplex PCR; TCRdb has only the in-frame clones, and not every one. The table lists 400,000 to 450,000 clones, roughly 90% of them singletons. Sequencing was performed on peripheral blood. This sequence joins TRBV12-3 or TRBV12-4 and TRBJ1-1; D unclear. The clonotype comes from a woman between 40 and 55 years old with COVID-19, enrolled during active disease. The CDR3 region is CASSSMSQRAFF. Written as DNA, the CDR3 is TGTGCCAGCAGTTCTATGTCTCAGAGGGCTTTCTTT.